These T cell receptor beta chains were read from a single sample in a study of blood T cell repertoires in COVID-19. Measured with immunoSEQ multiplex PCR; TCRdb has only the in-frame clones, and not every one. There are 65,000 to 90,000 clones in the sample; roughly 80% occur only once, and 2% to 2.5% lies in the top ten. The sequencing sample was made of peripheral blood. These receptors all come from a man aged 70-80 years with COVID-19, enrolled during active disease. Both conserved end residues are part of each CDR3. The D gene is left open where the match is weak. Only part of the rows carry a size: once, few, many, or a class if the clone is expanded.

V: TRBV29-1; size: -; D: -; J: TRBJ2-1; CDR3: CSVEGRFNNEQFF; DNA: TGCAGCGTCGAAGGCAGATTTAACAATGAGCAGTTCTTC
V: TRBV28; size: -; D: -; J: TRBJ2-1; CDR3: CASTSYAGKRYNEQFF; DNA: TGTGCCAGCACCTCCTACGCCGGGAAGAGGTACAATGAGCAGTTCTTC
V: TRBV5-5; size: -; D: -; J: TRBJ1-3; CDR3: CASSREPGQSFGNTIYF; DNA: TGTGCCAGCAGCCGAGAACCGGGACAATCGTTCGGAAACACCATATATTTT
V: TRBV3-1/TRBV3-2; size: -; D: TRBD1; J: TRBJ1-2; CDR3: CASSQDTTGAPSNLYGYTF; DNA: TGTGCCAGCAGCCAAGATACAACAGGGGCGCCTTCGAATCTCTATGGCTACACCTTC
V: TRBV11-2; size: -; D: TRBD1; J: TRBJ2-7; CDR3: CASRRPGQGTSRYF; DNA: TGTGCCAGCAGGCGCCCGGGACAGGGTACCTCCCGGTACTTC
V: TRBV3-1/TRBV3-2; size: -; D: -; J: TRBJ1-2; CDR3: CASSQDAGPLGYTF; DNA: TGTGCCAGCAGCCAAGATGCAGGGCCTCTAGGCTACACCTTC
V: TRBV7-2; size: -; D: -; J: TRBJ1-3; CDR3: CASSLAWGLGNTIYF; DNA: TGTGCCAGCAGCTTAGCATGGGGGCTTGGAAACACCATATATTTT
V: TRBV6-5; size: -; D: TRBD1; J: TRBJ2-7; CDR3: CASSRQGTAYEQYF; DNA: TGTGCCAGCAGTAGACAGGGAACAGCCTACGAGCAGTACTTC
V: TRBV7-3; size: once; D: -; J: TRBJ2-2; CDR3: CASSATLNTGELFF; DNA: TGTGCCAGCAGCGCCACATTGAACACCGGGGAGCTGTTTTTT
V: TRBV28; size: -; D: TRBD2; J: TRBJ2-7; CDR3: CASRAGAAGENEQYF; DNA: TGTGCCAGCAGGGCGGGGGCAGCGGGAGAAAACGAGCAGTACTTC
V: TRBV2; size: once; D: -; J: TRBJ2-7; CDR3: CASTVGPFLGEQYF; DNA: TGTGCCAGCACCGTTGGGCCATTCCTGGGCGAGCAGTACTTC
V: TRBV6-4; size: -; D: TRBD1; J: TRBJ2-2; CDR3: CASKIGQGTGELFF; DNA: TGTGCCAGCAAAATAGGACAGGGCACCGGGGAGCTGTTTTTT
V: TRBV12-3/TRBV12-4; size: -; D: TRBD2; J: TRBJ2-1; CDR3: CASSFEREDEQFF; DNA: TGTGCCAGCAGTTTTGAGCGGGAGGATGAGCAGTTCTTC
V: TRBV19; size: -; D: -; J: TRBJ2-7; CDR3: CASSTRGGIYEQYF; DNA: TGTGCCAGTAGTACCCGTGGGGGGATCTACGAGCAGTACTTC
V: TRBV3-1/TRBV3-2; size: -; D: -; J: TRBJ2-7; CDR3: CASSQDFSSYEQYF; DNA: TGTGCCAGCAGCCAAGATTTTAGCAGCTACGAGCAGTACTTC
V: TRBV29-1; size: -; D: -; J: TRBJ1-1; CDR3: CSVARGRNTEAFF; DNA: TGCAGCGTCGCGCGAGGGAGGAACACTGAAGCTTTCTTT
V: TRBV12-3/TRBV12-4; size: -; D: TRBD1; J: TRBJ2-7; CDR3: CASSADPGQLQYF; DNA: TGTGCCAGCAGTGCGGACCCGGGACAGCTCCAGTACTTC
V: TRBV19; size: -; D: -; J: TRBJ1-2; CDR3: CASSRGDYGYTF; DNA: TGTGCCAGTAGTCGGGGGGACTATGGCTACACCTTC
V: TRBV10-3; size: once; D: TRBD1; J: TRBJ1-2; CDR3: CAISDLMGAGQGAIKYGYTF; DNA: TGTGCCATCAGCGATCTGATGGGTGCGGGACAGGGGGCAATTAAGTATGGCTACACCTTC
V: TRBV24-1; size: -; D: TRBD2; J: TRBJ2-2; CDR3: CATTTSGGTGELFF; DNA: TGTGCCACCACGACTAGCGGGGGAACCGGGGAGCTGTTTTTT
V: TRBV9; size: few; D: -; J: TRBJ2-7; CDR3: CASSVVIRGGEQYF; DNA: TGTGCCAGCAGCGTAGTAATCCGAGGGGGCGAGCAGTACTTC
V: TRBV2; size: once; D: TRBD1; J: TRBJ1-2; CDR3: CASSRTGGAYYGYTF; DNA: TGTGCCAGCAGTCGGACAGGGGGCGCGTACTATGGCTACACCTTC
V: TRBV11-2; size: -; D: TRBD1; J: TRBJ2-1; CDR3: CASSLDEDGTRGLNEQFF; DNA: TGTGCCAGCAGCTTAGACGAGGACGGTACCAGGGGGCTGAATGAGCAGTTCTTC
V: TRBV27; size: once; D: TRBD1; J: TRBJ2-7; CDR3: CASSSRQGSYEQYF; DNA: TGTGCCAGCAGTTCGCGACAGGGTAGCTACGAGCAGTACTTC
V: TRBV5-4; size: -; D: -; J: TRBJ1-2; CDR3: CASRDRRANYGYTF; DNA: TGTGCCAGCAGGGATCGGAGAGCTAACTATGGCTACACCTTC
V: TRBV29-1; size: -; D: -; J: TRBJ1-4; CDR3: CSVGRADEKLFF; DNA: TGCAGCGTTGGGAGGGCCGATGAAAAACTGTTTTTT
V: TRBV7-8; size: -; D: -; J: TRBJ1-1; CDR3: CASSLAGVQSEAFF; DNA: TGTGCCAGCAGCTTAGCAGGGGTCCAGTCTGAAGCTTTCTTT
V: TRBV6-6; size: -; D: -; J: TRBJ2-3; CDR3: CASFQLGTDTQYF; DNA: TGTGCCAGCTTCCAACTAGGCACAGATACGCAGTATTTT
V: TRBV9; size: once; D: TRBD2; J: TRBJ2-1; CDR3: CASSVGRGTSGRPYNEQFF; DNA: TGTGCCAGCAGCGTAGGTCGCGGTACTAGCGGGAGGCCTTACAATGAGCAGTTCTTC
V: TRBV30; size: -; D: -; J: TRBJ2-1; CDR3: CAWAPTGTTGGQFF; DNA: TGTGCCTGGGCTCCCACCGGGACAACCGGCGGGCAGTTCTTC
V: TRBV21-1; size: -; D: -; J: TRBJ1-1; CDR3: CASSKVSGLGRSTSLQNTEAFF; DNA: TGTGCCAGCAGCAAAGTCTCGGGACTGGGGCGGTCCACGTCTCTTCAGAACACTGAAGCTTTCTTT
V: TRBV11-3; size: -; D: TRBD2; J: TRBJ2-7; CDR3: CASSFSLAGPSEQYF; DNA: TGTGCCAGCAGCTTTTCCCTAGCGGGTCCCTCCGAGCAGTACTTC
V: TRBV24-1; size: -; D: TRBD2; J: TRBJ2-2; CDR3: CATSDQRGGTGELFF; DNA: TGTGCCACCAGTGATCAACGGGGGGGCACCGGGGAGCTGTTTTTT
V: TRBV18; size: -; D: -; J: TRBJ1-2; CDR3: CASSPPLIANYGYTF; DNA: TGTGCCAGCTCACCCCCCTTAATTGCTAACTATGGCTACACCTTC
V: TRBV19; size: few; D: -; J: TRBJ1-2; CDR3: CASSSTGRLNYGYTF; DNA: TGTGCCAGTAGTTCTACAGGACGGTTGAACTATGGCTACACCTTC
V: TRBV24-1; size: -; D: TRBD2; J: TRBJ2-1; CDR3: CATSDPLAGGVYNEQFF; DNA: TGTGCCACCAGTGACCCCCTGGCGGGAGGTGTTTACAATGAGCAGTTCTTC
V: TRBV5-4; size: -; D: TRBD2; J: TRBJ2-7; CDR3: CASSPRAGDYEQYF; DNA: TGTGCCAGCAGCCCCAGGGCGGGAGACTACGAGCAGTACTTC
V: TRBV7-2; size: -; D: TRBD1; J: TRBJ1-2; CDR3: CASSLETGNGYTF; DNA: TGTGCCAGCAGCTTAGAGACAGGGAATGGCTACACCTTC
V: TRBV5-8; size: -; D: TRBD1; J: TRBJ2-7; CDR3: CASSATPGTGGHEQYF; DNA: TGTGCCAGCAGCGCGACTCCTGGGACAGGGGGCCACGAGCAGTACTTC
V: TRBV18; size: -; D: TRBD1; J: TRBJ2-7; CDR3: CASSPGTGTYEQYF; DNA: TGTGCCAGCTCACCCGGGACAGGGACCTACGAGCAGTACTTC
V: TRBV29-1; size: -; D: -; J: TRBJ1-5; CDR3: CSVVEGSSNQPQHF; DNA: TGCAGCGTTGTAGAGGGCAGCAGCAATCAGCCCCAGCATTTT